This T cell receptor (beta chain) stems from a study of OX40 agonist ivuxolimab in advanced cancers. Germline V gene lookup returns CDR1 MDHEN and CDR2 SYDVKM. With V trimmed by 6 bases and J by 2 bases, 9 bases remained unmatched. CDR3 length: 16 amino acids. Whole-study results and caveats: Partial responders receiving 0.1-3.0 mg/kg showed among the lowest clonal expansion.

Produced via immunoSEQ multiplex PCR; TCRdb's table is partial and in-frame only. The table includes tens of thousands of clones, over 75% detected once. With regard to this clone: Antigen: not known.

This TCR derives from an adult with an advanced solid tumor such as melanoma, head and neck, liver or kidney cancer. This specimen was CD4+ or CD8+ T cells sorted from blood, taken in a trial of the OX40 agonist ivuxolimab. The chain couples TRBV28 to TRBJ2-5; TRBD2 agrees at 10 bases. CDR3 residues: CASSPWTSGKQETQYF. CDR3 nucleotides: TGTGCCAGCAGCCCCTGGACTAGCGGCAAACAAGAGACCCAGTACTTC.